These 26 T cell receptor beta chains share one sample of origin, sequenced in a study of a mutant IDH1 vaccine in newly diagnosed glioma. Clones were read by immunoSEQ multiplex PCR, and TCRdb kept only the in-frame ones, dropping some. The top ten clones hold 5.5% of a sample with roughly 120,000 clones, just under 80% of them seen once. Their cognate antigens are unknown. Time point defined: week 11, during vaccination. Topical imiquimod accompanied each vaccine dose, which consisted of 300 ug of mutant IDH1 20-mer peptide. Specimen: PBMCs, collected from a glioma patient whose treatment included an IDH1 peptide vaccine. These receptors all come from a man aged 35-49 years with glioma.

The chain employs TRBV6-6 and TRBJ1-5; TRBD1 matches 7 bases. The length of the CDR3 is 15 residues. The V segment lost 6 bases and the J segment 4 bases; nucleotides outside the gene matches: 9. Germline values: CDR1 MNHNY, CDR2 SVGAGI (reference sequence). CDR3 protein: CASSRTGDLNQPQHF. CDR3 in DNA: TGTGCCAGCAGCAGAACAGGGGACTTAAATCAGCCCCAGCATTTT.

The chain employs TRBV6-5 and TRBJ1-2, with a tentative D call TRBD1 (6 bases). CDR1 is MNHEY, CDR2 SVGAGI, per germline. Trimming removed 6 bases at V and 8 bases at J, with 16 bases between. This CDR3 is 13 amino acids long. The CDR3 sequence: CASSRAAGDGYTF. CDR3 in DNA: TGTGCCAGCAGCCGCGCCGCAGGGGACGGCTACACCTTC.

J is TRBJ2-3 and V is TRBV5-1, with 10 bases that match TRBD2. This CDR3 contains 18 residues. The J segment lost 5 bases and the V segment lost 0 bases, leaving 12 bases of the junction unmatched. Germline lookup yields CDR1 SGHRS and CDR2 YFSETQ. DNA for the CDR3: TGCGCCAGCAGCTTGGCCGCGACGAGCGGGGGGGCGGGAGATACGCAGTATTTT. Amino acid sequence: CASSLAATSGGAGDTQYF.

This clone was found once. V and J are TRBV18 and TRBJ2-3, with D unclear. The CDR3 runs 12 residues. V lost 5 bases and J 4 bases, leaving 7 bases between the germline ends. Germline V gene data show CDR1 as KGHSH and CDR2 as LQKENI. CDR3 loop: CASSVRPDTQYF. DNA for the CDR3: TGTGCCAGCTCAGTCCGACCAGATACGCAGTATTTT.

The chain is built from TRBV19 and TRBJ2-3; TRBD2 matches 7 bases. Losses at the gene ends were 6 bases for V and 2 bases for J; bases not matched to a gene: 11. Germline CDR1 is LNHDA and CDR2 is SQIVND (reference sequence). This CDR3 has 16 amino acids. This CDR3 is CASSPPGRGNTDTQYF. DNA for the CDR3: TGTGCCAGTAGCCCTCCGGGGCGGGGGAACACAGATACGCAGTATTTT. Full variable domain (rest looked up from reference TRBV19 and TRBJ2-3): DGGITQSPKYLFRKEGQNVTLSCEQNLNHDAMYWYRQDPGQGLRLIYYSQIVNDFQKGDIAEGYSVSREKKESFPLTVTSAQKNPTAFYLCASSPPGRGNTDTQYFGPGTRLTVL.

The chain recombines TRBV5-5 with TRBJ2-7; no clear D. V shed 1 base and J shed 2 bases, with 10 bases lying between them. The length of the CDR3 is 14 residues. Per the germline V gene, CDR1 is SGHKS and CDR2 is YYEKEE (reference sequence). As DNA, the CDR3 is TGTGCCAGCAGCTTGAGGGCCACAACCTACGAGCAGTACTTC. Translated: CASSLRATTYEQYF.

V usage is TRBV18 and J usage is TRBJ2-5, with 10 bases fitting TRBD1. With 3 bases clipped from V and 6 bases from J, the junction kept 7 bases outside the gene matches. The CDR3 sequence is 15 residues long. CDR1 and CDR2 from the germline V gene are KGHSH and LQKENI. CDR3 sequence reads: CASSPPTGGAKTQYF. CDR3 DNA sequence: TGTGCCAGCTCACCCCCGACAGGGGGCGCGAAGACCCAGTACTTC.

The chain employs TRBV2 and TRBJ2-7; 11 bases line up with TRBD2. The CDR3 totals 14 residues. The V segment lost 4 bases and the J segment 4 bases; nucleotides outside the gene matches: 3. Germline V lookup: CDR1 SNHLY, CDR2 FYNNEI. The CDR3: CASSGTSGRYEQYF. DNA for the CDR3: TGTGCCAGCAGTGGTACTAGCGGGAGATACGAGCAGTACTTC.

The chain couples TRBV9 to TRBJ2-5; possibly TRBD1 for D (5 bases). The germline gives CDR1 SGDLS, CDR2 YYNGEE. V was shortened by 2 bases and J by 5 bases, with 16 bases between the two germline ends. This CDR3 is built from 15 residues. This chain's CDR3 is CASSVRVGPGETQYF. CDR3 bases: TGTGCCAGCAGCGTCAGGGTGGGGCCTGGGGAGACCCAGTACTTC.

This rearrangement joins TRBV19 to TRBJ2-1; the D gene is possibly TRBD2 (6 bases). Trimming pared 6 bases from V and 1 base from J, leaving 13 bases between. CDR1 and CDR2 from the germline V gene are LNHDA and SQIVND (reference sequence). The CDR3 contains 15 residues. Written as DNA, the CDR3 is TGTGCCAGTAGCGGGCTGGGGGGTTCCTACAATGAGCAGTTCTTC. Amino acids: CASSGLGGSYNEQFF.

This chain links TRBV21-1 with TRBJ2-7; the table's D call, TRBD2, has no DNA check behind it. TRBV21-1 is flagged as a pseudogene. The CDR3 sequence is 16 residues long. The chain's CDR3 is CASSKETSGRRYEQYF. The CDR3 nucleotides read TGTGCCAGCAGCAAAGAGACTAGCGGGAGGAGGTACGAGCAGTACTTC.

CDR3 in DNA: TGCGCCAGCAGCTTGGGAGGCTCCTACAATGAGCAGTTCTTC. Its translation is CASSLGGSYNEQFF. The J gene is TRBJ2-1, the V gene TRBV5-1; D gene uncertain. The CDR3 extends over 14 amino acids. The germline CDR1 and CDR2 sequences are SGHRS and YFSETQ. V dropped 0 bases and J dropped 0 bases, with 4 bases sitting between them.

This clone was observed a single time. The chain is built from TRBV28 and TRBJ2-5; 7 bases agree with TRBD1. This CDR3 contains 13 residues. V shed 6 bases and J 5 bases; nucleotides not matched to a gene: 6. The germline V gene encodes CDR1 MDHEN and CDR2 SYDVKM. CDR3 coding DNA: TGTGCCAGCAGCCCAGACAGGGCGGAGACCCAGTACTTC. It yields the protein CASSPDRAETQYF.

The count of this clone is one. V usage is TRBV4-2 and J usage is TRBJ2-5; 11 bases are shared with TRBD2. Looked up from germline, CDR1 is LGHNA and CDR2 is YNFKEQ. The CDR3 is 17 amino acids. The V and J ends lost 0 bases and 5 bases, in that order; junction bases with no gene match: 8. The CDR3: CASSQDLAGGPGETQYF. The CDR3 region has the DNA TGTGCCAGCAGCCAAGACTTAGCGGGGGGGCCGGGGGAGACCCAGTACTTC.

The chain has TRBV19 and TRBJ1-1; TRBD1 agrees at 11 bases. The V gene end was trimmed by 3 bases and the J gene end by 5 bases; junction bases not matched to a gene: 8. The CDR3 runs 16 residues. Germline V lookup: CDR1 LNHDA, CDR2 SQIVND (reference sequence). The CDR3 loop is CASSIRTGGSVTEAFF. Here the CDR3 DNA reads TGTGCCAGTAGTATCCGGACAGGGGGCAGTGTGACTGAAGCTTTCTTT.

This clone was detected only once. The chain recombines TRBV27 with TRBJ1-4; D call uncertain. This CDR3 has 15 amino acids. Trimming left V 3 bases short and J 0 bases short, with 8 bases between. Looked up from germline, CDR1 is MNHEY and CDR2 is SMNVEV (reference sequence). The CDR3 DNA reads TGTGCCAGCAGTTTCCGCCCGCCAACTAATGAAAAACTGTTTTTT. Residues: CASSFRPPTNEKLFF.

V and J are TRBV19 and TRBJ1-6; 7 bases are a match to TRBD1. Per the germline V gene, CDR1 is LNHDA and CDR2 is SQIVND (reference sequence). The trim removed 4 bases at V and 7 bases at J, leaving 10 bases unmatched. CDR3 length equals 16 residues. The DNA of the CDR3 is TGTGCCAGTAGTACCGAAGGGACAGAGACGAATTCACCCCTCCACTTT. As protein: CASSTEGTETNSPLHF.

The rearrangement uses TRBV30 and TRBJ1-4; possible D gene TRBD1, 6 bases. This CDR3 comprises 13 residues. CDR1 and CDR2 from the germline V gene are GTSNPN and SVGIG (reference sequence). The V end was cut by 0 bases, the J end by 8 bases, with 10 bases between. The CDR3 here is CAWSVQGPEKLFF. The CDR3 nucleotides are TGTGCCTGGAGTGTCCAGGGGCCAGAAAAACTGTTTTTT.

The rearrangement joins TRBV19 to TRBJ1-4, with D perhaps TRBD1 (5 bases). Germline values: CDR1 LNHDA, CDR2 SQIVND (reference sequence). CDR3 length equals 15 residues. V lost 5 bases and J lost 4, with 14 bases in between. The CDR3 coding sequence is TGTGCCAGTAGTCCCTGGGACCGAATTAATGAAAAACTGTTTTTT. It specifies CASSPWDRINEKLFF.

This clone was found once. CDR3 residues: CASGTALHEQYF. Written as DNA, the CDR3 is TGTGCCAGCGGGACCGCCTTGCACGAGCAGTACTTC. The rearrangement links TRBV6-5 to TRBJ2-7, with D perhaps assigned TRBD1 or TRBD2 (5 bases each). Trimming took off 8 bases at V and 5 bases at J, with 13 bases between the two ends. The CDR3 contains 12 residues. Germline loops: CDR1 MNHEY, CDR2 SVGAGI.

This clone was seen just once. This chain links TRBV12-5 with TRBJ2-1; 8 bases map to TRBD2. The CDR3 sequence is 15 residues long. Germline CDR1 and CDR2: LGHNT and FRNRAP. V lost 0 bases and J lost 4; bases outside the gene matches: 2. The CDR3 loop is CASGLVSGNYNEQFF. Here the CDR3 DNA reads TGTGCTAGTGGTTTGGTTAGCGGGAATTACAATGAGCAGTTCTTC.

This clone was recorded a few times. This sequence joins TRBV18 and TRBJ2-7, with a possible D match to TRBD1 (8 bases). This CDR3 has 15 amino acids. Looked up from germline, CDR1 is KGHSH and CDR2 is LQKENI. V lost 3 bases to trimming and J lost 7 bases, with 19 bases between them. Here the CDR3 DNA reads TGTGCCAGCTCACCCGGGGGGCAGGGGGCTCGTGAGCAGTACTTC. This gives the protein CASSPGGQGAREQYF.

This chain joins TRBV6-1 and TRBJ2-5, with D possibly TRBD2 on 7 matching bases. Trimming took 2 bases from V and 5 from J, leaving 15 bases between them. The CDR3 totals 15 residues. Germline CDR1 is MNHNS and CDR2 is SASEGT. As DNA, the CDR3 is TGTGCCAGCAGTGAAATGCGGGGGCCGGGGGAGACCCAGTACTTC. It specifies CASSEMRGPGETQYF.

V usage is TRBV5-6 and J usage is TRBJ1-2, with TRBD1 matching over 7 bases. The CDR3 covers 15 residues. CDR1 SGHDT and CDR2 YYEEEE come from the germline V gene. The V and J ends lost 4 bases and 4 bases, in that order; junction bases with no gene match: 10. The CDR3 protein is CASSPERRGSYGYTF. For the CDR3, the DNA is TGTGCCAGCAGCCCGGAGCGCAGGGGGAGCTATGGCTACACCTTC.

The chain carries TRBV2 and TRBJ2-7; D ambiguous. Trimming left V 4 bases short and J 0 bases short, with 7 bases between. The CDR3 consists of 13 residues. Germline V gene lookup returns CDR1 SNHLY and CDR2 FYNNEI. This CDR3 reads CASSGFVSYEQYF. The CDR3 nucleotides are TGTGCCAGCAGTGGTTTCGTCTCCTACGAGCAGTACTTC.

This clone has only a few counts. The chain is built from TRBV5-1 and TRBJ2-1, with 9 nucleotides matching TRBD2. V lost 0 bases, J lost 10 bases, and 11 bases stayed unmatched. Per the germline V gene, CDR1 is SGHRS and CDR2 is YFSETQ. The length of the CDR3 is 16 residues. The DNA for the CDR3 is TGCGCCAGCAGCTTGGAAGGCGGGGGGGCCGGACGAGAGCAGTTCTTC. As protein: CASSLEGGGAGREQFF.